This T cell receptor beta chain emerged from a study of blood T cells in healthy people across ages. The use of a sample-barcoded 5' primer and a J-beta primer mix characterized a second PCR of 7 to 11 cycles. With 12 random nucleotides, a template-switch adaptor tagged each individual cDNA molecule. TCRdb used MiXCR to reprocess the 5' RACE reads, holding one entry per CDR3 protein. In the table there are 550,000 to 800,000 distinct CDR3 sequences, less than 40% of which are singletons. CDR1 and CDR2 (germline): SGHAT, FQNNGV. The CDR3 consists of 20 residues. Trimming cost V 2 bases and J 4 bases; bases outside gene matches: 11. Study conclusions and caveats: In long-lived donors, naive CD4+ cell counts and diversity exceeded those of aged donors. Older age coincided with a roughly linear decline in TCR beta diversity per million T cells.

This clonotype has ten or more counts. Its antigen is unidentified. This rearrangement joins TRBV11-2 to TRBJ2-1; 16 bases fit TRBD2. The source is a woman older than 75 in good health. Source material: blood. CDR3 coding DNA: TGTGCCAGCAGCTTACGGTCTTCGGGACTAGCGGGGGGGATTTACAATGAGCAGTTCTTC. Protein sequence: CASSLRSSGLAGGIYNEQFF.